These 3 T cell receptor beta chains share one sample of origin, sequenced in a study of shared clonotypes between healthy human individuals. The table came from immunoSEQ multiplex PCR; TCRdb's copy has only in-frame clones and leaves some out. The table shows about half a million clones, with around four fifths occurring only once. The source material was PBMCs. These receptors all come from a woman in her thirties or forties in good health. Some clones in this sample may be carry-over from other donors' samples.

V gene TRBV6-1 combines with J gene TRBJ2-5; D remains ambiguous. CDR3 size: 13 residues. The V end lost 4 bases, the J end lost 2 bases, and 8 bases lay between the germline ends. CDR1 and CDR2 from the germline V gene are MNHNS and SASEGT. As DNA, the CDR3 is TGTGCCAGCAGTGCGCGGAGACAAGAGACCCAGTACTTC. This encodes CASSARRQETQYF.

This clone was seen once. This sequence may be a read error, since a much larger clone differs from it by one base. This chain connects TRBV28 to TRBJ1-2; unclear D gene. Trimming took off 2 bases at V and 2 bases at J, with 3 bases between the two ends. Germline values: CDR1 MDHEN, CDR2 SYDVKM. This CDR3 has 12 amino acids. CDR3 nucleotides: TGTGCCAGCAGTTTAGAGAACTATGGCTACACCTTC. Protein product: CASSLENYGYTF.

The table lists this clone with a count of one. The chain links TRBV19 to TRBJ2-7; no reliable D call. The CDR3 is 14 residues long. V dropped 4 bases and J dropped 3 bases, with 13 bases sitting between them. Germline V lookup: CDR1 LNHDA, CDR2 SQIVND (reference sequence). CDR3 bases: TGTGCCAGTAGTACCGCATCTTACAGCTACGAGCAGTACTTC. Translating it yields CASSTASYSYEQYF.